The rows below give T cell receptor beta chains drawn from one sample of a study of T cell changes during pregnancy in multiple sclerosis. TCRdb's copy holds only in-frame clones and misses some; the assay was immunoSEQ multiplex PCR. The data contain tens of thousands of clones, 85% to 90% of them singletons. Sequencing was performed on peripheral blood, taken in the first trimester of pregnancy. These TCRs come from a female donor in good health, enrolled as a control in a pregnancy study. Each CDR3 is given with its conserved first and last residue. D genes are given only for firm matches. Not every row has a clone size; where given, it reads once, few, many or a size class.

size	J	D	V	DNA	CDR3
-	TRBJ2-3	-	TRBV5-1	TGCGCCAGCAGCCGTGGCGGGGAGGGGGGCACAGATACGCAGTATTTT	CASSRGGEGGTDTQYF
-	TRBJ1-4	-	TRBV19	TGTGCCAGTAGTATCGCCGGGAATTTTAATGAAAAACTGTTTTTT	CASSIAGNFNEKLFF
-	TRBJ2-5	TRBD2	TRBV2	TGTGCCAGCAGTGGACTAGCGGCGAGGCAAGAGACCCAGTACTTC	CASSGLAARQETQYF
-	TRBJ2-2	TRBD2	TRBV7-3	TGTGCCAGCAGCTTATATGGCGGGAGAATGGACGGGGAGCTGTTTTTT	CASSLYGGRMDGELFF
few	TRBJ1-2	-	TRBV28	TGTGCCAGCAGTTTAAGGGGAACCTATGGCTACACCTTC	CASSLRGTYGYTF
few	TRBJ2-7	-	TRBV6-5	TGTGCCAGCAGACGAGGACAGGGATGGGGGGGCGAGCAGTACTTC	CASRRGQGWGGEQYF
-	TRBJ2-1	-	TRBV6-5	TGTGCCAGCAATAAAGGGGACTTTTTACACGATGAGCAGTTCTTC	CASNKGDFLHDEQFF
-	TRBJ1-5	-	TRBV18	TGTGCCAGCTCACCGGAGAGTTCTGTCCAGCCCCAGCATTTT	CASSPESSVQPQHF
-	TRBJ2-1	TRBD2	TRBV5-6	TGTGCCAGCAGCGGAGGGGCCGGGACTAGCGCTTACAATGAGCAGTTCTTC	CASSGGAGTSAYNEQFF
-	TRBJ1-5	TRBD1	TRBV9	TGTGCCAGCAGCGCCGGACAGGGAGGTCAGCCCCAGCATTTT	CASSAGQGGQPQHF
once	TRBJ2-1	TRBD2	TRBV28	TGTGCCAGCAGTCTTCCCGGGACTAGCGGGAGAGGTGAGCAGTTCTTC	CASSLPGTSGRGEQFF
-	TRBJ2-3	-	TRBV5-1	TGCGCCAGCAGCTTGGGGTTAGGAGGCACAGATACGCAGTATTTT	CASSLGLGGTDTQYF
-	TRBJ2-7	-	TRBV7-9	TGTGCCAGCAGCTTAGGAGGAGGGGGCACCTACGAGCAGTACTTC	CASSLGGGGTYEQYF
-	TRBJ2-3	-	TRBV30	TGTGCCTGGAGTGTGGGGGCGGGCCCCACAGATACGCAGTATTTT	CAWSVGAGPTDTQYF
-	TRBJ2-3	TRBD1	TRBV11-2	TGTGCCAGCAGCTTATTGGGACAGGGTTTGTCCGATACGCAGTATTTT	CASSLLGQGLSDTQYF
-	TRBJ2-7	-	TRBV7-9	TGTGCCAGCAGCTATAGCTCCTACGAGCAGTACTTC	CASSYSSYEQYF
-	TRBJ2-7	-	TRBV5-1	TGCGCCAGCAGTTCGGACTACTACGAGCAGTACTTC	CASSSDYYEQYF
-	TRBJ1-5	TRBD1	TRBV28	TGTGCCAGCAGTTTGGGACAGGGAAATCAGCCCCAGCATTTT	CASSLGQGNQPQHF
-	TRBJ2-3	TRBD2	TRBV7-9	TGTGCCAGCAGCCTCCAACTAGCGGGGGCTAGCACAGATACGCAGTATTTT	CASSLQLAGASTDTQYF
-	TRBJ2-7	-	TRBV7-9	TGTGCCAGCAGCGTGGACAGCTACGAGCAGTACTTC	CASSVDSYEQYF
-	TRBJ2-1	-	TRBV29-1	TGCAGCGTAGCCACAGGAAGCTCCTACAATGAGCAGTTCTTC	CSVATGSSYNEQFF
-	TRBJ2-7	TRBD1	TRBV13	TGTGCCAGCAGCTTCCAGGACAGGACGTACGAGCAGTACTTC	CASSFQDRTYEQYF
few	TRBJ2-3	TRBD2	TRBV15	TGTGCCACCAGCAGGACTAGCGGGGGGGCAGATACGCAGTATTTT	CATSRTSGGADTQYF
-	TRBJ2-7	-	TRBV7-9	TGTGCCAGCAGCTTAGCCCCCCTCGAGCAGTACTTC	CASSLAPLEQYF
-	TRBJ2-7	TRBD2	TRBV2	TGTGCCAGCAAAGGGTCGGGAGGGAACCACGAGCAGTACTTC	CASKGSGGNHEQYF